This T cell receptor (beta chain) stems from a study of T cells of healthy individuals. From germline, CDR1 is LGHDT and CDR2 YNNKEL (reference sequence). This CDR3 has 15 amino acids. Trimming cost V 1 base and J 9 bases; bases outside gene matches: 4. TCRdb reanalysed the 5' RACE reads using MiXCR and keeps one entry per CDR3 protein. Here the sample spans 100,000 or so distinct CDR3 sequences, roughly a sixth being singletons. The V and J genes are TRBV3-1 and TRBJ2-1, with 12 bases lining up with TRBD2. The source of this sequence is a human donor in good health. The CDR3 DNA follows: TGTGCCAGCAGCCAAGCTCCGGGACTAGCGGGTGAGCAGTTCTTC. This gives the protein CASSQAPGLAGEQFF.